These 9 T cell receptor beta chains originate from one sample sequenced in a study of T cell repertoires in cytomegalovirus infection. TCRdb analysed the reads with MiXCR anew, one entry per CDR3 protein. The profile shows around 530,000 distinct CDR3 sequences, around a quarter of them singletons. The material sequenced was PBMCs. Every receptor here comes from a human donor in good health (CMV status not recorded). Some clones in this sample may be carry-over from other donors' samples.

There are a few counts of this clonotype. The chain uses TRBV12-3 or TRBV12-4 and TRBJ2-5; the D is unclear. V was pared by 1 base and J by 7 bases, with 16 bases between. This CDR3 contains 15 residues. The CDR3 region is CASSLDPSVRGTQYF. The DNA for the CDR3 is TGTGCCAGCAGTTTAGACCCGAGCGTTCGCGGGACCCAGTACTTC.

This chain connects TRBV10-3 to TRBJ2-5; D is unclear. Germline assignment: CDR1 ENHRY and CDR2 SYGVKD. The CDR3 runs 15 residues. V was clipped by 5 bases and J by 1 base, with 14 bases between them. CDR3 bases: TGTGCCATCAGTATGACCTCTCTGGCCCAAGAGACCCAGTACTTC. It specifies CAISMTSLAQETQYF.

The CDR3 DNA follows: TGTGCCAGCAGGAAACAGGGAAGCAATCAGCCCCAGCATTTT. Encoded protein: CASRKQGSNQPQHF. V and J are TRBV6-5 and TRBJ1-5; perhaps TRBD1 as D (6 bases). The CDR3 extends over 14 amino acids. CDR1 is MNHEY, CDR2 SVGAGI, per germline. V was pared by 6 bases and J by 1 base, with 10 bases between.

This clonotype occurred many times. The chain carries TRBV6-5 and TRBJ1-2, with 7 bases fitting TRBD1. J was trimmed by 4 bases and V by 1 base; bases with no gene match: 9. Looked up from germline, CDR1 is MNHEY and CDR2 is SVGAGI. The CDR3 consists of 16 residues. CDR3 residues: CASSYLRQGLTYGYTF. The CDR3 coding sequence is TGTGCCAGCAGTTACTTAAGACAGGGCCTGACCTATGGCTACACCTTC.

This sequence joins TRBV6-6 and TRBJ2-1, with 11 bases identical to TRBD2. CDR1 and CDR2 from the germline V gene are MNHNY and SVGAGI (reference sequence). The CDR3 has 16 amino acids. V was pared by 0 bases and J by 6 bases, with 4 bases of the junction left unmatched. DNA of the CDR3: TGTGCCAGCAGTTACTCGAGTAGCGGGAGGGCCAATGAGCAGTTCTTC. Protein: CASSYSSSGRANEQFF.

This clonotype was counted a few times. The rearrangement joins TRBV6-5 to TRBJ2-7; 10 bases agree with TRBD2. The CDR3 runs 15 residues. Germline assignment: CDR1 MNHEY and CDR2 SVGAGI. The junction had 9 bases not matched to a gene; V was cut back by 6 bases and J by 4 bases. CDR3 coding DNA: TGTGCCAGCAGGTCGTCTAGCGGGAGTGTATACGAGCAGTACTTC. Its protein is CASRSSSGSVYEQYF.

The chain carries TRBV5-5 and TRBJ2-5; D might be TRBD1 or TRBD2, each matching 5 bases. The CDR3 loop spans 16 amino acids. V was trimmed by 2 bases and J by 3 bases, leaving 17 bases between them. Germline V gives CDR1 SGHKS, CDR2 YYEKEE (reference sequence). The CDR3 nucleotides are TGTGCCAGCAGCTTAGGGGCCTTGGTGGGAGAAGAGACCCAGTACTTC. Protein product: CASSLGALVGEETQYF.

The sample holds many counts of this clonotype. V and J are TRBV28 and TRBJ2-3, with a tentative D call TRBD2 (5 bases). V was clipped by 2 bases and J by 0 bases, with 12 bases between them. The length of the CDR3 is 16 residues. Germline V lookup: CDR1 MDHEN, CDR2 SYDVKM. The CDR3 region has the DNA TGTGCCAGCAGTTTAATGAGGGAGTCCAGCACAGATACGCAGTATTTT. The encoded protein is CASSLMRESSTDTQYF. Combining the CDR3 with reference TRBV28 and TRBJ2-3 gives the whole variable domain DVKVTQSSRYLVKRTGEKVFLECVQDMDHENMFWYRQDPGLGLRLIYFSYDVKMKEKGDIPEGYSVSREKKERFSLILESASTNQTSMYLCASSLMRESSTDTQYFGPGTRLTVL.

The chain couples TRBV25-1 to TRBJ2-5, with D perhaps matching TRBD1 (5 bases). Trimming cost V 3 bases and J 6 bases, with 11 bases left between them. This CDR3 region has 13 residues. CDR1 and CDR2 from the germline V gene are MGHDK and SYGVNS. The CDR3 DNA is TGTGCCAGCAGTGACGGTCAGGGCCAGACCCAGTACTTC. This codes for CASSDGQGQTQYF.